The 16 T cell receptor beta chains below were found in one sample sequenced in a study of beta chain features in type 1 diabetes. Expressed TCRB transcripts were sequenced, since all the RNA that had been isolated was reverse transcribed. Using immunoSEQ multiplex PCR, the repertoire was profiled, and TCRdb retains in-frame clones only, with some absent. Here the sample spans roughly 300,000 clones, less than 10% being singletons. The material sequenced was central memory CD4+ T cells from blood. All receptors derive from a woman between 18 and 29 years old in good health.

Regarding this clone: The identical CDR3 is also encoded by other nucleotide sequences in the sample. The chain recombines TRBV11-2 with TRBJ1-1; D is uncertain. Germline V CDR1 and CDR2: SGHAT, FQNNGV. The CDR3 spans 11 residues. Trimming took off 1 base at V and 5 bases at J, with 2 bases between the two ends. The CDR3 is CASSLATEAFF. As DNA, the CDR3 is TGTGCCAGCAGCTTAGCTACTGAAGCTTTCTTT.

The chain employs TRBV20-1 and TRBJ2-1; the D is unclear. This CDR3 spans 11 amino acids. V was cut by 5 bases and J by 5 bases, with 7 bases left in between. The germline gives CDR1 DFQATT, CDR2 SNEGSKA (reference sequence). The CDR3 DNA reads as TGCAGTGCTTTTTTTCACAATGAGCAGTTCTTC. Protein sequence: CSAFFHNEQFF.

The chain is built from TRBV5-4 and TRBJ2-3, with TRBD2 matching over 7 bases. The CDR3 is 16 residues long. Germline assignment: CDR1 SGHNT and CDR2 YYREEE (reference sequence). V shed 0 bases and J 1 base; nucleotides not matched to a gene: 5. The CDR3 sequence: CASSLAPSGGTDTQYF. CDR3 in DNA: TGTGCCAGCAGCTTGGCCCCCAGCGGGGGCACAGATACGCAGTATTTT.

This clone was counted only a few times. This sequence joins TRBV28 and TRBJ2-1; 10 nucleotides match TRBD2. J was trimmed by 0 bases and V by 6 bases; bases with no gene match: 17. Germline loops: CDR1 MDHEN, CDR2 SYDVKM. This CDR3 is 20 amino acids long. The CDR3 loop is CASRLLWKGSGRVSYNEQFF. The CDR3, as DNA: TGTGCCAGCAGGCTTCTATGGAAAGGCAGCGGGAGGGTCTCCTACAATGAGCAGTTCTTC.

This clone appeared a few times. The CDR3 spells CASSPGLARKTYEQYF. CDR3 DNA sequence: TGTGCCAGCAGTCCGGGACTAGCGCGAAAAACCTACGAGCAGTACTTC. The rearrangement links TRBV11-2 to TRBJ2-7, with 10 bases aligning to TRBD2. The CDR3 extends over 16 amino acids. Trimming removed 6 bases from V and 2 bases from J; junction bases left unmatched: 10. Germline V lookup: CDR1 SGHAT, CDR2 FQNNGV.

This clone was seen more than once but under ten times. The rearrangement uses TRBV9 and TRBJ2-1; possibly TRBD2 for D (6 bases). The CDR3 loop spans 15 amino acids. Per the germline V gene, CDR1 is SGDLS and CDR2 is YYNGEE. Trimming cost V 4 bases and J 7 bases, with 18 bases left between them. The DNA of the CDR3 is TGTGCCAGCAGCCCCCGGGACTGGGTTGGTAATGAGCAGTTCTTC. Encoded protein: CASSPRDWVGNEQFF.

This clone was found a few times. The gene calls are TRBV29-1 and TRBJ1-4, with D perhaps matching TRBD1 (6 bases). The length of the CDR3 is 14 residues. Per the germline V gene, CDR1 is SQVTM and CDR2 is ANQGSEA. V was clipped by 8 bases and J by 7 bases, with 20 bases between them. CDR3 nucleotide sequence: TGCAGCACCCTAACTCGAGGGGGGGGTGAAAAACTGTTTTTT. Amino acids: CSTLTRGGGEKLFF.

This clone was recorded many times. V and J are TRBV7-2 and TRBJ2-2; TRBD2 aligns across 7 bases. The length of the CDR3 is 14 residues. The germline V gene has CDR1 SGHTA and CDR2 FQGNSA. V was pared by 3 bases and J by 7 bases, with 5 bases of the junction left unmatched. The CDR3 spells CASSLSGEVGELFF. CDR3 in DNA: TGTGCCAGCAGCTTGAGCGGGGAAGTCGGGGAGCTGTTTTTT.

The CDR3 coding sequence is TGTGCCAGCGGACGAACATTGCCCGCTGAAGCTTTCTTT. Translated: CASGRTLPAEAFF. The rearrangement joins TRBV6-5 to TRBJ1-1; D not certain. The germline V gene encodes CDR1 MNHEY and CDR2 SVGAGI. The length of the CDR3 is 13 residues. The V and J ends lost 8 bases and 6 bases respectively, with 16 bases between them.

The chain combines TRBV10-3 with TRBJ2-7; D not certain. V lost 6 bases and J 5 bases, leaving 11 bases between the germline ends. Germline assignment: CDR1 ENHRY and CDR2 SYGVKD. This CDR3 is built from 12 residues. CDR3 sequence reads: CAIRELHHEQYF. CDR3 nucleotides: TGTGCCATCAGGGAACTCCACCACGAGCAGTACTTC.

This clone has a handful of counts. The chain has TRBV27 and TRBJ1-5; 11 positions agree with TRBD1. J gave up 2 bases and V 6 bases, and 12 bases lay outside the gene matches. Germline CDR1 is MNHEY and CDR2 is SMNVEV (reference sequence). This CDR3 contains 18 residues. The CDR3 here is CASRRHGQGAGGNQPQHF. In DNA, the CDR3 is TGTGCCAGCAGAAGACACGGACAGGGGGCCGGAGGCAATCAGCCCCAGCATTTT.

The rearrangement links TRBV15 to TRBJ2-7; 12 bases are a match to TRBD2. CDR3 size: 15 residues. J gave up 6 bases and V 1 base, and 4 bases lay outside the gene matches. Germline CDR1 LNHNV, CDR2 YYDKDF (reference sequence). The CDR3 loop reads CATSRVLAGGGEQYF. The CDR3 nucleotides are TGTGCCACCAGCAGAGTACTAGCGGGAGGCGGCGAGCAGTACTTC.

This sequence joins TRBV7-9 and TRBJ2-1; D is ambiguous. Trimming stripped 4 bases from V and 6 bases from J, with 22 bases between. The germline V gene encodes CDR1 SEHNR and CDR2 FQNEAQ (reference sequence). The CDR3 runs to 17 residues. CDR3 sequence (DNA): TGTGCCAGCAGCTCCCTAGGCGGTCCTCTCTCTGGCAATGAGCAGTTCTTC. It translates to CASSSLGGPLSGNEQFF.

This clone was seen a handful of times. This rearrangement joins TRBV6-5 to TRBJ2-2, with D possibly matching TRBD2 (6 bases). The CDR3 has 13 amino acids. Germline V lookup: CDR1 MNHEY, CDR2 SVGAGI. Trimming cost V 5 bases and J 7 bases, with 11 bases left between them. The CDR3 protein is CASSQMGGGELFF. For the CDR3, the DNA is TGTGCCAGCAGTCAAATGGGAGGCGGGGAGCTGTTTTTT.

The chain employs TRBV29-1 and TRBJ2-5; either TRBD1 or TRBD2 may fit D (5 bases each). Trimming removed 3 bases at V and 4 bases at J, with 9 bases between. The CDR3 length is 12 residues. The germline gives CDR1 SQVTM, CDR2 ANQGSEA. CDR3 region: CSVDEGPETQYF. CDR3 DNA sequence: TGCAGCGTTGACGAGGGACCAGAGACCCAGTACTTC. The full variable domain, completed using reference TRBV29-1 and TRBJ2-5, is SAVISQKPSRDICQRGTSLTIQCQVDSQVTMMFWYRQQPGQSLTLIATANQGSEATYESGFVIDKFPISRPNLTFSTLTVSNMSPEDSSIYLCSVDEGPETQYFGPGTRLLVL.

The sample holds a few counts of this clone. This chain links TRBV9 with TRBJ2-3, with unresolved D. This CDR3 is 15 amino acids long. Germline-derived CDR1 and CDR2 are SGDLS and YYNGEE. V dropped 0 bases and J dropped 1 base, with 9 bases sitting between them. CDR3 sequence (DNA): TGTGCCAGCAGCGTAGGTCCTGTACGCACAGATACGCAGTATTTT. This codes for CASSVGPVRTDTQYF.